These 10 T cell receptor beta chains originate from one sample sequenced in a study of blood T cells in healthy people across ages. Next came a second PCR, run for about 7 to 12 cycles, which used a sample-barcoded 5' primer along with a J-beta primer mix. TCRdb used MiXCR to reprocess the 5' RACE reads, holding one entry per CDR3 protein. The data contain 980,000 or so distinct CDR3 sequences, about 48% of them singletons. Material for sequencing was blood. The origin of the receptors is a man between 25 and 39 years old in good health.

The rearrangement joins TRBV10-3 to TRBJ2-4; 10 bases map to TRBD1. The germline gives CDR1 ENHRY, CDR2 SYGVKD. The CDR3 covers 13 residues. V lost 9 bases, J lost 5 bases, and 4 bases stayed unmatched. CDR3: CAMGQGLENIQYF. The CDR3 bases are TGTGCCATGGGACAGGGGCTGGAAAACATTCAGTACTTC.

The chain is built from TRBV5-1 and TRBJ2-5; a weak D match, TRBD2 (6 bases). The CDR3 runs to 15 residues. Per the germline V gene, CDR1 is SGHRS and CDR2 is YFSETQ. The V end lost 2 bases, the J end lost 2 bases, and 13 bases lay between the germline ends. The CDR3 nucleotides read TGCGCCAGCAGCTTCACGGCAGGGAGGCAAGAGACCCAGTACTTC. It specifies CASSFTAGRQETQYF.

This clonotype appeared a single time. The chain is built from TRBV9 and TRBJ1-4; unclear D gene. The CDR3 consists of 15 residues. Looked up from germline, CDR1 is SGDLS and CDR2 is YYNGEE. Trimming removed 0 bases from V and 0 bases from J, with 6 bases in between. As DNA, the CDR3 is TGTGCCAGCAGCGTAGATCCGTCAACTAATGAAAAACTGTTTTTT. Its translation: CASSVDPSTNEKLFF.

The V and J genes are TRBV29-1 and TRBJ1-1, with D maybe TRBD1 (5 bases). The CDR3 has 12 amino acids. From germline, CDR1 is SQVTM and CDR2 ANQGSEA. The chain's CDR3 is CTSRDLNTEAFF. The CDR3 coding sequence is TGCACCTCCAGGGATCTGAACACTGAAGCTTTCTTT.

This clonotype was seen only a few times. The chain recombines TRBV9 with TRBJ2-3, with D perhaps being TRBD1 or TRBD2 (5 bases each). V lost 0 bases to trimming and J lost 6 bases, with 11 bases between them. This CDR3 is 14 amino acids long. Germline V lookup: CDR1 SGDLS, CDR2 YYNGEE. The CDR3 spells CASSVDGAGDTQYF. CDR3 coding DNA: TGTGCCAGCAGCGTAGACGGGGCCGGGGATACGCAGTATTTT.

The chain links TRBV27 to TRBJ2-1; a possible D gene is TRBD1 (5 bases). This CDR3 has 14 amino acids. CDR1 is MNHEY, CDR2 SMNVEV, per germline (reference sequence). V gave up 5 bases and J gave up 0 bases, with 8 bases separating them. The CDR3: CASSTGSSYNEQFF. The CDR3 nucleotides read TGTGCCAGCAGTACAGGTAGCTCCTACAATGAGCAGTTCTTC.

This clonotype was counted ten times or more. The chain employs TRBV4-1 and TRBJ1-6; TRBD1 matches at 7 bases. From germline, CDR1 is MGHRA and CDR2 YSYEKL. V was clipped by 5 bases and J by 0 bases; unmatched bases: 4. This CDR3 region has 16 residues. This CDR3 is CASSRQGSSYNSPLHF. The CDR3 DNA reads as TGCGCCAGCAGCAGACAGGGAAGCTCCTATAATTCACCCCTCCACTTT.

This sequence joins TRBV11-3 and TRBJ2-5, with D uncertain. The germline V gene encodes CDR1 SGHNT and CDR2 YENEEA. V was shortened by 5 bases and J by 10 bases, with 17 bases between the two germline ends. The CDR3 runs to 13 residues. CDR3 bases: TGTGCCAGCAGCGTACCCGGGCACACGTACCAGTACTTC. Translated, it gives CASSVPGHTYQYF.

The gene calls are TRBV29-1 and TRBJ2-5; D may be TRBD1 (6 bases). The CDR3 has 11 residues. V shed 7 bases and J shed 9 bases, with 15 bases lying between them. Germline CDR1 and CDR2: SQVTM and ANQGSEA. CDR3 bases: TGCAGCGCCCCGGTCTCAGGGGCCCAGTACTTC. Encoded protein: CSAPVSGAQYF.

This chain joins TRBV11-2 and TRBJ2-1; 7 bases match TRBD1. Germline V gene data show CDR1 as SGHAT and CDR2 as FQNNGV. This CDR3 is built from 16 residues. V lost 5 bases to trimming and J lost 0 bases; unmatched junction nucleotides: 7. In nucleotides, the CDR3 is TGTGCCAGCAGCAGACCGGGACAGAGCTCCTACAATGAGCAGTTCTTC. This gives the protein CASSRPGQSSYNEQFF.